Presented here are 30 T cell receptor beta chains from one specimen sequenced in a study of T cells in Graves' hyperthyroidism and ophthalmopathy. RNA transcripts provided the source from which TCR beta CDR3 regions were amplified. The TCR CDR3 was amplified in a first-round RT-PCR using the HTBI primer set. TCRdb re-called the multiplex PCR reads with MiXCR, one entry per CDR3 protein. The sample lists fewer than 900,000 distinct CDR3 sequences, over 15% occurring once. The sample comprised blood. These TCRs come from a woman aged 50 to 60 with Graves' hyperthyroidism that later progressed to Graves' ophthalmopathy.

In nucleotides, the CDR3 is TGCGCCAGCAGCCAGACGGGGCTTTCTTTTAATTCACCCCTCCACTTT. Amino acids: CASSQTGLSFNSPLHF. V and J are TRBV10-2 and TRBJ1-6; maybe TRBD1 (5 bases). The V gene lost 6 bases and the J gene lost 6 bases, with 18 bases spanning the gap. Germline V gene data show CDR1 as WSHSY and CDR2 as SAAADI. This CDR3 contains 16 residues.

Many counts were recorded for this clonotype. The V call is TRBV11-2, the J call TRBJ1-1; 7 bases are shared with TRBD1. Trimming took 1 base from V and 5 from J; bases not matched to a gene: 13. CDR1 is SGHAT, CDR2 FQNNGV, per germline. The CDR3 covers 17 residues. The CDR3 DNA follows: TGTGCCAGCAGCTTAGCCGGCAGGGGGATTCGGCGGACTGAAGCTTTCTTT. Amino acids: CASSLAGRGIRRTEAFF.

The gene calls are TRBV6-6 and TRBJ1-2; D unresolved. V was clipped by 0 bases and J by 5 bases, with 7 bases between them. CDR1 is MNHNY, CDR2 SVGAGI, per germline (reference sequence). This CDR3 has 13 amino acids. The DNA for the CDR3 is TGTGCCAGCAGTTACTCGGTTCAATATGGCTACACCTTC. Protein sequence: CASSYSVQYGYTF.

This chain joins TRBV19 and TRBJ1-1; 7 nucleotides agree with TRBD1. The germline CDR1 and CDR2 sequences are LNHDA and SQIVND (reference sequence). The CDR3 has 12 residues. The junction had 2 bases not matched to a gene; V was cut back by 7 bases and J by 3 bases. CDR3 in amino acids: CASTRGDTEAFF. DNA of the CDR3: TGTGCCAGTACCAGGGGGGACACTGAAGCTTTCTTT.

This clonotype came up once. The chain recombines TRBV10-3 with TRBJ1-4; D perhaps matches TRBD1 (5 bases). With 6 bases removed from V and 8 bases from J, the gap between germline ends came to 16 bases. The CDR3 is 14 amino acids. The germline V gene encodes CDR1 ENHRY and CDR2 SYGVKD. CDR3 in amino acids: CAISSSGAEEKLFF. The CDR3, as DNA: TGTGCCATCAGCTCATCCGGGGCAGAAGAAAAACTGTTTTTT.

This clonotype showed up many times. Mismatch with germline at one junction end may stem from a read error. This chain uses TRBV12-3 or TRBV12-4 with TRBJ1-2; no clear D. This CDR3 is 14 amino acids long. In DNA, the CDR3 is TGTGCCAGCGGTTTACCGGGTATGCGGCTTGGCTACACCTTC. This encodes CASGLPGMRLGYTF.

This clonotype has a handful of counts. The chain recombines TRBV6-1 with TRBJ1-3; tentative D call: TRBD1 (5 bases). Germline V gene data show CDR1 as MNHNS and CDR2 as SASEGT. With 4 bases removed from V and 0 bases from J, the gap between germline ends came to 13 bases. The CDR3 loop spans 16 amino acids. The CDR3 bases are TGTGCCAGCAGTGCGACAGCCACAAGCTCTGGAAACACCATATATTTT. Its translation: CASSATATSSGNTIYF.

This clonotype came up a few times. The chain combines TRBV4-1 with TRBJ2-1; 10 bases match TRBD2. CDR1 and CDR2 from the germline V gene are MGHRA and YSYEKL. The CDR3 is 16 residues long. After removal of 0 bases from V and 6 bases from J, the junction contained 5 bases not matched to a gene. Here the CDR3 reads CASSQEFGLAANEQFF. In DNA form, the CDR3 reads TGCGCCAGCAGCCAAGAATTCGGACTAGCGGCCAATGAGCAGTTCTTC.

This clonotype occurred many times. V and J are TRBV6-1 and TRBJ1-2, with D uncertain. This CDR3 contains 11 residues. Per the germline V gene, CDR1 is MNHNS and CDR2 is SASEGT. V shed 6 bases and J shed 4 bases, with 6 bases lying between them. The CDR3, as DNA: TGTGCCAGCAGCGAGGGCTATGGCTACACCTTC. The encoded protein is CASSEGYGYTF.

This clonotype was seen only a few times. This may arise from a read error, as a much more abundant clone is one base away. V and J are TRBV2 and TRBJ2-5; a weak D match, TRBD1 (6 bases). Germline V CDR1 and CDR2: SNHLY, FYNNEI. The CDR3 totals 14 residues. CDR3 DNA sequence: TGTGCCAGCAGGGACACAGGGTTGCAAGAGACCCAGAACTTC. It specifies CASRDTGLQETQNF.

This clonotype has a count of ten or more. The rearrangement joins TRBV3-1 to TRBJ1-5; TRBD1 matches 7 bases. The CDR3 has 15 residues. Germline CDR1 reads LGHDT; CDR2 reads YNNKEL (reference sequence). V trimming: 1 base; J trimming: 4 bases; junction bases outside the gene matches: 4. The CDR3 spells CASSQGPQGNQPQHF. CDR3 DNA sequence: TGTGCCAGCAGCCAAGGTCCACAGGGGAATCAGCCCCAGCATTTT. The whole variable domain, remainder taken from reference TRBV3-1 and TRBJ1-5, is DTAVSQTPKYLVTQMGNDKSIKCEQNLGHDTMYWYKQDSKKFLKIMFSYNNKELIINETVPNRFSPKSPDKAHLNLHINSLELGDSAVYFCASSQGPQGNQPQHFGDGTRLSIL.

This chain joins TRBV7-6 and TRBJ1-1; the D gene is possibly TRBD1 (6 bases). The CDR3 is 15 residues long. Germline V CDR1 and CDR2: SGHVS, FNYEAQ. V lost 2 bases to trimming and J lost 0 bases, with 10 bases between them. The CDR3 coding sequence is TGTGCCAGCAGCTTATCAAGGACAGTGAACACTGAAGCTTTCTTT. The encoded protein is CASSLSRTVNTEAFF.

Many counts were recorded for this clonotype. The genes are TRBV9 and TRBJ2-3, with a tentative D call TRBD2 (6 bases). In germline, CDR1 is SGDLS, CDR2 YYNGEE. This CDR3 spans 15 amino acids. Trimming removed 0 bases at V and 1 base at J, with 9 bases between. Here the CDR3 reads CASSVAGRGTDTQYF. The CDR3 DNA sequence: TGTGCCAGCAGCGTAGCCGGGAGAGGCACAGATACGCAGTATTTT. Full variable domain (rest looked up from reference TRBV9 and TRBJ2-3): DSGVTQTPKHLITATGQRVTLRCSPRSGDLSVYWYQQSLDQGLQFLIQYYNGEERAKGNILERFSAQQFPDLHSELNLSSLELGDSALYFCASSVAGRGTDTQYFGPGTRLTVL.

The chain joins TRBV20-1 to TRBJ1-5; 7 bases fit TRBD1. Germline values: CDR1 DFQATT, CDR2 SNEGSKA (reference sequence). Trimming removed 5 bases from V and 0 bases from J; junction bases left unmatched: 7. There are 15 residues in the CDR3. In DNA, the CDR3 is TGCAGTGCTTGCCGGGACAGCCATAGCAATCAGCCCCAGCATTTT. It encodes CSACRDSHSNQPQHF.

This clonotype came up many times. The CDR3 DNA is TGCAGTGCTACTCTCCGGGACAGAATTCCAGATACGCAGTATTTT. Amino acid sequence: CSATLRDRIPDTQYF. The chain carries TRBV20-1 and TRBJ2-3; 7 positions agree with TRBD1. The V and J ends lost 4 bases and 4 bases, in that order; junction bases with no gene match: 11. The CDR3 contains 15 residues. Germline V gene sequence: CDR1 DFQATT, CDR2 SNEGSKA (reference sequence).

The CDR3 spells CASTREEGTGGWRELFF. For the CDR3, the DNA is TGTGCCAGCACAAGGGAGGAGGGGACAGGGGGCTGGAGGGAGCTGTTTTTT. The J gene is TRBJ2-2, the V gene TRBV9; TRBD1 agrees at 12 bases. With V trimmed by 6 bases and J by 9 bases, 15 bases remained unmatched. The CDR3 is 17 residues long. Per germline, CDR1 SGDLS and CDR2 YYNGEE. Using reference TRBV9 and TRBJ2-2 for the parts outside the CDR3, the full variable domain is DSGVTQTPKHLITATGQRVTLRCSPRSGDLSVYWYQQSLDQGLQFLIQYYNGEERAKGNILERFSAQQFPDLHSELNLSSLELGDSALYFCASTREEGTGGWRELFFGEGSRLTVL.

This clonotype was observed a few times. The chain joins TRBV18 to TRBJ2-7, with D unclear. Trimming pared 2 bases from V and 4 bases from J, leaving 12 bases between. Per the germline V gene, CDR1 is KGHSH and CDR2 is LQKENI. The CDR3 consists of 14 residues. DNA for the CDR3: TGTGCCAGCTCACCAGCGGCCAGCGAATACGAGCAGTACTTC. Its translation is CASSPAASEYEQYF.

This clonotype has just a few counts. J is TRBJ1-2 and V is TRBV6-1; D gene unclear. This CDR3 has 12 residues. V was cut by 3 bases and J by 5 bases, with 7 bases left in between. Germline CDR1 reads MNHNS; CDR2 reads SASEGT. CDR3 in DNA: TGTGCCAGCAGTGAGACGTTGTATGGCTACACCTTC. It yields the protein CASSETLYGYTF.

Of note for this clonotype: Given a much more abundant clone one base away, this may be a read error. The conserved final phenylalanine or tryptophan is absent from the CDR3, which likely points to a read error. This rearrangement joins TRBV30 to TRBJ1-1, with 9 bases identical to TRBD1. From germline, CDR1 is GTSNPN and CDR2 SVGIG (reference sequence). V was clipped by 4 bases and J by 1 base; unmatched bases: 7. There are 15 residues in the CDR3. CDR3 DNA: TGTGCCTGGAATCCTTGGACAGGGGAGAACACTGAAGCTTTCTCT. This sequence encodes CAWNPWTGENTEAFS.

This clonotype was recorded a few times. This rearrangement joins TRBV7-9 to TRBJ1-1; D gene ambiguous. There are 14 residues in the CDR3. V lost 5 bases and J 4 bases, leaving 14 bases between the germline ends. Germline CDR1 reads SEHNR; CDR2 reads FQNEAQ (reference sequence). The CDR3 sequence: CASSLRLSGTEAFF. CDR3 coding DNA: TGTGCCAGCAGCCTCCGCCTAAGCGGCACTGAAGCTTTCTTT.

The table lists this clonotype with many counts. The chain employs TRBV12-3 or TRBV12-4 and TRBJ2-1; 9 bases map to TRBD2. This CDR3 has 17 residues. V lost 6 bases, J lost 7 bases, and 16 bases stayed unmatched. The DNA for the CDR3 is TGTGCCAGCAGCCCAGCAGGTCGGGCGGGGGGGTTGAATGAGCAGTTCTTC. Its protein is CASSPAGRAGGLNEQFF.

This rearrangement joins TRBV20-1 to TRBJ2-5; D not resolved. This CDR3 has 15 amino acids. Germline CDR1 and CDR2: DFQATT and SNEGSKA (reference sequence). The V gene lost 0 bases and the J gene lost 2 bases, with 13 bases spanning the gap. This chain's CDR3 is CSARDADAPQETQYF. The DNA for the CDR3 is TGCAGTGCTAGAGATGCTGACGCCCCACAAGAGACCCAGTACTTC.

A few counts support this clonotype. This rearrangement joins TRBV7-9 to TRBJ1-2; D remains ambiguous. Trimming took off 7 bases at V and 6 bases at J, with 21 bases between the two ends. The germline CDR1 and CDR2 sequences are SEHNR and FQNEAQ (reference sequence). There are 15 residues in the CDR3. The CDR3 protein is CASIILQADFDGYTF. In DNA, the CDR3 is TGTGCCAGCATCATCTTGCAGGCCGATTTCGATGGCTACACCTTC.

This clonotype was counted ten times or more. This sequence joins TRBV20-1 and TRBJ2-3, with TRBD1 matching over 10 bases. The CDR3 is made up of 15 amino acids. V was pared by 1 base and J by 1 base, with 2 bases of the junction left unmatched. Looked up from germline, CDR1 is DFQATT and CDR2 is SNEGSKA (reference sequence). CDR3 nucleotides: TGCAGTGCTAGAGCCGGACAGGGGGGCACAGATACGCAGTATTTT. Translation gives CSARAGQGGTDTQYF.

The chain joins TRBV20-1 to TRBJ1-5; possible D gene TRBD1, 6 bases. From germline, CDR1 is DFQATT and CDR2 SNEGSKA (reference sequence). The CDR3 consists of 15 residues. Trimming stripped 1 base from V and 2 bases from J, with 12 bases between. The CDR3 sequence is CSARGRQDGNQPQHF. The CDR3 DNA is TGCAGTGCTAGAGGTAGACAGGACGGCAATCAGCCCCAGCATTTT.

The chain employs TRBV6-1 and TRBJ1-5, with 8 positions matching TRBD1. CDR3 length: 14 amino acids. Trimming cost V 6 bases and J 4 bases; bases outside gene matches: 5. In germline, CDR1 is MNHNS, CDR2 SASEGT. The CDR3 nucleotides read TGTGCCAGCAGACTCACAGGGGGGAATCAGCCCCAGCATTTT. It translates to CASRLTGGNQPQHF.

This clonotype came up many times. The J gene is TRBJ1-1, the V gene TRBV12-3 or TRBV12-4; D is possibly TRBD1 (5 bases). V lost 0 bases, J lost 0 bases, and 11 bases lay in between. CDR3 length: 16 residues. The chain's CDR3 is CASSLAGAGLNTEAFF. For the CDR3, the DNA is TGTGCCAGCAGTTTAGCCGGGGCAGGGCTGAACACTGAAGCTTTCTTT.

This clonotype was seen a few times. The gene calls are TRBV7-8 and TRBJ2-6; 11 positions agree with TRBD2. Germline V gene data show CDR1 as SGHVS and CDR2 as FQNEAQ. This CDR3 has 18 residues. V shed 2 bases and J 1 base; nucleotides not matched to a gene: 4. Written as DNA, the CDR3 is TGTGCCAGCAGCTTAAGTAGCGGGGGGGGGTCTGGGGCCAACGTCCTGACTTTC. Its protein product is CASSLSSGGGSGANVLTF. The full variable domain, its missing parts supplied by reference TRBV7-8 and TRBJ2-6, is GAGVSQSPRYKVAKRGQDVALRCDPISGHVSLFWYQQALGQGPEFLTYFQNEAQLDKSGLPSDRFFAERPEGSVSTLKIQRTQQEDSAVYLCASSLSSGGGSGANVLTFGAGSRLTVL.

This clonotype was seen at least ten times. J is TRBJ2-1 and V is TRBV7-9; D remains ambiguous. V was cut by 1 base and J by 4 bases, with 14 bases left in between. Germline values: CDR1 SEHNR, CDR2 FQNEAQ (reference sequence). The CDR3 covers 16 residues. The CDR3 loop is CASSLGSAVLYNEQFF. The CDR3 DNA reads as TGTGCCAGCAGCTTAGGCTCGGCAGTATTATACAATGAGCAGTTCTTC.

Many counts were recorded for this clonotype. The chain recombines TRBV3-1 with TRBJ1-2; TRBD1 agrees at 9 bases. V was clipped by 4 bases and J by 5 bases; unmatched bases: 5. The CDR3 runs 14 residues. Germline loops: CDR1 LGHDT, CDR2 YNNKEL (reference sequence). CDR3 loop: CASSRGQGWYGYTF. In DNA form, the CDR3 reads TGTGCCAGCAGCCGCGGACAGGGGTGGTATGGCTACACCTTC.